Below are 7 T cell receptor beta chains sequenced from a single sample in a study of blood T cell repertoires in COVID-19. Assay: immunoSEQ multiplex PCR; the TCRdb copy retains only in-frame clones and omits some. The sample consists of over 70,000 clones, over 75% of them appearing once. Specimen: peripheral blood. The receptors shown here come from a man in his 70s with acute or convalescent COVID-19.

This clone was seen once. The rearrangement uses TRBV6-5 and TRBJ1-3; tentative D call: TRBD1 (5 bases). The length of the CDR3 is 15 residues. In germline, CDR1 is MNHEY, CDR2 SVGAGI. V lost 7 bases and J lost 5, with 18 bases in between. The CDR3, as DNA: TGTGCCAGCATCAAGGGCCAGGGAGGAAGAAACACCATATATTTT. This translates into CASIKGQGGRNTIYF.

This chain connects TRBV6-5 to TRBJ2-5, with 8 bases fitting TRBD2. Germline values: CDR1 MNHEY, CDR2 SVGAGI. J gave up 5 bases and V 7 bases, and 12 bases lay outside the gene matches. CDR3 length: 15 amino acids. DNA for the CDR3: TGTGCCAGCACTACCACCAGCGGGAGTGGGGAGACCCAGTACTTC. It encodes CASTTTSGSGETQYF.

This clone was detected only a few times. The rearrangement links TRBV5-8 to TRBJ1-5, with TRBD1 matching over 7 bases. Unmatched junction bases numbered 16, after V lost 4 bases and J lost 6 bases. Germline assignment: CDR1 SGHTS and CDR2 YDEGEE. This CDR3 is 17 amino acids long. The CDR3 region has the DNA TGTGCCAGCAGCCCAGGGGGTGGTTGGGGGGAAGCTCAGCCCCAGCATTTT. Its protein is CASSPGGGWGEAQPQHF.

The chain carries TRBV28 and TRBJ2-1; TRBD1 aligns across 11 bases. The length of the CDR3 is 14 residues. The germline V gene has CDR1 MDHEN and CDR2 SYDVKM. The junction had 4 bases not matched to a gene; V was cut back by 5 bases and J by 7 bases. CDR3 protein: CASSGTGGGNEQFF. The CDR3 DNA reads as TGTGCCAGCAGTGGGACAGGGGGAGGAAATGAGCAGTTCTTC.

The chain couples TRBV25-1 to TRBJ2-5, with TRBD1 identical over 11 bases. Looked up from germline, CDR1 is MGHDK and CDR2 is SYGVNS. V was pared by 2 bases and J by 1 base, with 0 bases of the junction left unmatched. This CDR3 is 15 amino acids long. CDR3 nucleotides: TGTGCCAGCAGTGAAGGGACAGGGGGCCAAGAGACCCAGTACTTC. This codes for CASSEGTGGQETQYF.

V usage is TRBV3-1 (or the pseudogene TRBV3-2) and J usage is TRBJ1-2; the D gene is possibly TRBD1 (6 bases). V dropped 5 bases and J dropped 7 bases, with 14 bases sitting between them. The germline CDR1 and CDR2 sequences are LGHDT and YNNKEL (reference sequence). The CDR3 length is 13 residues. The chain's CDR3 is CASSSNRAGGYTF. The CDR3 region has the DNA TGTGCCAGCAGCTCGAACAGGGCTGGTGGCTACACCTTC.

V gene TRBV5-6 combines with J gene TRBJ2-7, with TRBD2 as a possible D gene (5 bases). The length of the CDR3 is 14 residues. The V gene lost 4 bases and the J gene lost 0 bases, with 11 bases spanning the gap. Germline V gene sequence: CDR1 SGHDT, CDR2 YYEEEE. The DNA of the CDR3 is TGTGCCAGCAGCCCGGGATTGGGCTCCTACGAGCAGTACGTC. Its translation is CASSPGLGSYEQYV.